This TCR beta chain was sequenced for a study of T-cell reconstitution after alpha-beta-depleted transplantation in children. It was with unique molecular identifiers that the TCRbeta library was prepared. MiXCR, applied by TCRdb to the PCR reads, yields one record per CDR3 protein. This sample carries fewer than 750,000 distinct CDR3 sequences, about 21% of them seen once, and the ten largest clones take 14%. At least ten counts were recorded for this clonotype. Its cognate antigen is unknown. Broader study findings: Elevated TCRbeta diversity at day 60 was traced, in some patients, to surviving recipient T cells and thymic progenitors.

The sample in question was PBMCs, mostly from graft donor cells, obtained 360 days after TCRalphabeta/CD19-depleted stem cell transplant. The sequence derives from a boy under two years old who had a stem cell transplant for acute myeloid leukemia, so the T cells may come from the graft donor.

CDR3 in DNA: TGTGCCAGCAGCCCTGGGACAGGGATGAGTACGCAGTATTTT. It specifies CASSPGTGMSTQYF. This chain joins TRBV6-1 and TRBJ2-3; 9 bases agree with TRBD1. The CDR3 runs 14 residues. The V gene end was trimmed by 6 bases and the J gene end by 8 bases; junction bases not matched to a gene: 9. Germline assignment: CDR1 MNHNS and CDR2 SASEGT.